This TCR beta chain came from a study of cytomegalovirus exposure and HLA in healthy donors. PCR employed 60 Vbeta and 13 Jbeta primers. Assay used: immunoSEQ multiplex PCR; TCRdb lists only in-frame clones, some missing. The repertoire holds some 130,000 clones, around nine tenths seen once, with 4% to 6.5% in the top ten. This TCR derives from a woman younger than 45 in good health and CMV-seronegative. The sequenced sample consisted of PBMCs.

CDR3: CASSYSSGGPPTQYF. CDR3 bases: TGTGCCAGCAGCTATTCTAGCGGGGGGCCCCCGACGCAGTACTTC. The chain employs TRBV11-1 and TRBJ2-7; TRBD2 matches at 11 bases. Germline-derived CDR1 and CDR2 are SGHAT and FQDESV (reference sequence). V lost 4 bases, J lost 9 bases, and 11 bases stayed unmatched. The CDR3 covers 15 residues.